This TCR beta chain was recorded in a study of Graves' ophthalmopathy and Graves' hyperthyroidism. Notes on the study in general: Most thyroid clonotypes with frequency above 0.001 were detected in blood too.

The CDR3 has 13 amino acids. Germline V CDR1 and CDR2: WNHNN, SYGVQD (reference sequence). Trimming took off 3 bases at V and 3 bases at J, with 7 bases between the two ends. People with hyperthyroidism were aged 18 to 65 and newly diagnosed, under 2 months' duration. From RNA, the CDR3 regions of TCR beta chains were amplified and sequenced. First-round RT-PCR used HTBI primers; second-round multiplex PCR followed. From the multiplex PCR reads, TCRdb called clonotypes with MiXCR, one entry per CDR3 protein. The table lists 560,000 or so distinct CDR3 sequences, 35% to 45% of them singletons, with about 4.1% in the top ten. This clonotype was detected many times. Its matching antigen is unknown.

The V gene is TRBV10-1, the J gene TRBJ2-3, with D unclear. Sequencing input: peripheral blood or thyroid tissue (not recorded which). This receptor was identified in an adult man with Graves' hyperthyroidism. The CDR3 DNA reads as TGCGCCAGCAGTGAAAGTGAGACAGATACGCAGTATTTT. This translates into CASSESETDTQYF.